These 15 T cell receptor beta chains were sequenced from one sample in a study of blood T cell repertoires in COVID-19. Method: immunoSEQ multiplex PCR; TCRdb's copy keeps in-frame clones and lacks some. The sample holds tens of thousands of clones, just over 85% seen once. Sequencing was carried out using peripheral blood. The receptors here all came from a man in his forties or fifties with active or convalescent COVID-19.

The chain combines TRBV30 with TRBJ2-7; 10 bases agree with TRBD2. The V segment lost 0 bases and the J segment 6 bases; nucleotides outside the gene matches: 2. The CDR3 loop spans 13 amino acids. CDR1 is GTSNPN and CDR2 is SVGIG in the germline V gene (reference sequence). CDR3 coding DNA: TGTGCCTGGAGTGTAGCGGGGGGGAGCGAGCAGTACTTC. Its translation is CAWSVAGGSEQYF.

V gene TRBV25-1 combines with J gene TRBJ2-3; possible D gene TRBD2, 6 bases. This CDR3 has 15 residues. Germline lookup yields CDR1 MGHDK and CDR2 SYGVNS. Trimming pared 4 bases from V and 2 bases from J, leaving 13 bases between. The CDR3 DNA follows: TGTGCCAGCAGTGTAATGCGGGGAATCACAGATACGCAGTATTTT. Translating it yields CASSVMRGITDTQYF.

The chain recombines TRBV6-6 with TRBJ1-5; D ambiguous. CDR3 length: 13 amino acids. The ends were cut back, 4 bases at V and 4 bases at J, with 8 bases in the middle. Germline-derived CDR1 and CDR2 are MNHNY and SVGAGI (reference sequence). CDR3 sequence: CASSLTVNQPQHF. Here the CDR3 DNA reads TGTGCCAGCAGTTTAACAGTTAATCAGCCCCAGCATTTT.

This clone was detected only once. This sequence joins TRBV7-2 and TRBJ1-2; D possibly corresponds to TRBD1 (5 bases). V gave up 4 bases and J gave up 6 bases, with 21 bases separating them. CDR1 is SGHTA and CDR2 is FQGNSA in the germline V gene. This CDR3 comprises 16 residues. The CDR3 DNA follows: TGTGCCAGCAGCTCACGGAGCACAGGAACTATTGATGGCTACACCTTC. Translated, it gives CASSSRSTGTIDGYTF.

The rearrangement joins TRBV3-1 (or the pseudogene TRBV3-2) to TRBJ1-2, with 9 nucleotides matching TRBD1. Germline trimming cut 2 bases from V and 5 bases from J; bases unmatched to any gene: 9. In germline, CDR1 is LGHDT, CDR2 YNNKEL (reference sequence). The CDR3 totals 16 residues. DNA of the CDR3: TGTGCCAGCAGCCAACTAAAAGGGACAGGGATGTATGGCTACACCTTC. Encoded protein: CASSQLKGTGMYGYTF.

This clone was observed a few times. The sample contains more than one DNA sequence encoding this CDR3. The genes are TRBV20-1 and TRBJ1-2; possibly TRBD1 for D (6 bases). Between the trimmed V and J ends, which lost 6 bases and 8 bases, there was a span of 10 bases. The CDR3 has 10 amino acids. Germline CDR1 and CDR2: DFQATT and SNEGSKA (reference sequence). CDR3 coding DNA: TGCAGTGCGAGGGGGAGCGGCTACACCTTC. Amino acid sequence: CSARGSGYTF.

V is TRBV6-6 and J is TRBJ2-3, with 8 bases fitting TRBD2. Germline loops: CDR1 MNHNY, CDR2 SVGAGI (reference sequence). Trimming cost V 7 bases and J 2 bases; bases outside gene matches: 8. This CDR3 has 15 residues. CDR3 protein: CASITGGGTTDTQYF. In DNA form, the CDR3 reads TGTGCCAGCATTACGGGCGGGGGGACCACAGATACGCAGTATTTT.

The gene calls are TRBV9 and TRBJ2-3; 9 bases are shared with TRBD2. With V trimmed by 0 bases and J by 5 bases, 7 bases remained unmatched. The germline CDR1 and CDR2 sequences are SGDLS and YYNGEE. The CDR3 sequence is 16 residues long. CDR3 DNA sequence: TGTGCCAGCAGCGTAGCTCCTAGCGGGGCTCAAGATACGCAGTATTTT. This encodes CASSVAPSGAQDTQYF. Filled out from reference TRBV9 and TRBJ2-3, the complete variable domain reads DSGVTQTPKHLITATGQRVTLRCSPRSGDLSVYWYQQSLDQGLQFLIQYYNGEERAKGNILERFSAQQFPDLHSELNLSSLELGDSALYFCASSVAPSGAQDTQYFGPGTRLTVL.

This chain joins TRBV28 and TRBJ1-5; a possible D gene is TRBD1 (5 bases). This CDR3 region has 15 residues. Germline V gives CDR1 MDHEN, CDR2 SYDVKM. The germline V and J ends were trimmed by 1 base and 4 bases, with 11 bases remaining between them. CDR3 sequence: CASSLSGRGNQPQHF. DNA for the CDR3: TGTGCCAGCAGTTTATCAGGGAGGGGTAATCAGCCCCAGCATTTT. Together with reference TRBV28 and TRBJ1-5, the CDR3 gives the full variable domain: DVKVTQSSRYLVKRTGEKVFLECVQDMDHENMFWYRQDPGLGLRLIYFSYDVKMKEKGDIPEGYSVSREKKERFSLILESASTNQTSMYLCASSLSGRGNQPQHFGDGTRLSIL.

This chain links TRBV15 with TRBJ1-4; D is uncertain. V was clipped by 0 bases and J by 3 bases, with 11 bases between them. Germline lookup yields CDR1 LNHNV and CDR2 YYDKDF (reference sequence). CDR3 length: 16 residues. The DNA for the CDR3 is TGTGCCACCAGCAGAGATCAAGGGAGAGCTAATGAAAAACTGTTTTTT. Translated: CATSRDQGRANEKLFF.

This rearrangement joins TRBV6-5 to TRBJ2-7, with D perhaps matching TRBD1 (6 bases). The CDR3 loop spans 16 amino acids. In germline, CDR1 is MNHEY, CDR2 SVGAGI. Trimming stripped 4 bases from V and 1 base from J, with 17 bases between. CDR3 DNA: TGTGCCAGCAGTTCCCTCAGGGGCAGTTCTTCCTACGAGCAGTACTTC. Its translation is CASSSLRGSSSYEQYF.

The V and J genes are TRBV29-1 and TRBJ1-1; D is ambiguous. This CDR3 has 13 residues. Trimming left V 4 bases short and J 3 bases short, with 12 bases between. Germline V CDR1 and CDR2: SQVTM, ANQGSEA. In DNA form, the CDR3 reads TGCAGCGTTGTAGGTCCGGGATACACTGAAGCTTTCTTT. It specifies CSVVGPGYTEAFF. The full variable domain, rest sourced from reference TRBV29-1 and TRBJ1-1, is SAVISQKPSRDICQRGTSLTIQCQVDSQVTMMFWYRQQPGQSLTLIATANQGSEATYESGFVIDKFPISRPNLTFSTLTVSNMSPEDSSIYLCSVVGPGYTEAFFGQGTRLTVV.

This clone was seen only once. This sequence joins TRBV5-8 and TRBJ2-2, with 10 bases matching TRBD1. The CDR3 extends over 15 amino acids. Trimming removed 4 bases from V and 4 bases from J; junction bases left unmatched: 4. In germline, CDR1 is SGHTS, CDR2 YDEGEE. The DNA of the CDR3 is TGTGCCAGCAGCCTGGGACAGGGGACCACCGGGGAGCTGTTTTTT. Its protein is CASSLGQGTTGELFF. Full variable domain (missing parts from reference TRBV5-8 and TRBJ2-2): EAGVTQSPTHLIKTRGQQATLRCSPISGHTSVYWYQQALGLGLQFLLWYDEGEERNRGNFPPRFSGRQFPNYSSELNVNALELEDSALYLCASSLGQGTTGELFFGEGSRLTVL.

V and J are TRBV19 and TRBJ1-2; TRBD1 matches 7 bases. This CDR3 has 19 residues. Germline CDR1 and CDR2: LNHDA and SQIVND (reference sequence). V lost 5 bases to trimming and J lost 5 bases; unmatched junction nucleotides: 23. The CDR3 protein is CASSPDRVAHRSLSYGYTF. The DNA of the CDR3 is TGTGCCAGTAGTCCAGACAGGGTTGCTCACCGTTCCCTCAGTTATGGCTACACCTTC.

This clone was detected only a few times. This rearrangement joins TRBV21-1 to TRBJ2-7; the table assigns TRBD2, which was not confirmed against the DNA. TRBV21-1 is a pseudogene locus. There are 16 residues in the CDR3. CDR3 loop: CASSNFCGRNSYEQYF. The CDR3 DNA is TGTGCCAGCAGCAACTTTTGCGGGAGGAACTCCTACGAGCAGTACTTC.